The 26 T cell receptor beta chains below were found in one sample sequenced in a study of cytomegalovirus exposure and HLA in healthy donors. PCR primers comprised 60 Vbeta and 13 Jbeta primers. TCRdb's copy holds only in-frame clones and misses some; the assay was immunoSEQ multiplex PCR. The sample consists of roughly 200,000 clones, about 9% of them appearing once. Sequenced: PBMCs. The source is a woman in her twenties or thirties in good health and CMV-seropositive.

This clone was counted a few times. The CDR3 sequence: CASTPVRDGELFF. The CDR3 DNA reads TGTGCCAGCACCCCTGTCAGGGACGGGGAGCTGTTTTTT. The chain recombines TRBV2 with TRBJ2-2, with TRBD1 as a possible D gene (5 bases). The CDR3 runs to 13 residues. CDR1 is SNHLY and CDR2 is FYNNEI in the germline V gene. Between the trimmed V and J ends, which lost 7 bases and 7 bases, there was a span of 13 bases.

This clone has a handful of counts. This chain uses TRBV5-1 with TRBJ1-1; D may be TRBD1 (5 bases). V dropped 5 bases and J dropped 4 bases, with 18 bases sitting between them. This CDR3 is built from 15 residues. CDR1 is SGHRS, CDR2 YFSETQ, per germline. As DNA, the CDR3 is TGCGCCAGCAGTTATCAGGGCAGGGCACCCACTGAAGCTTTCTTT. It translates to CASSYQGRAPTEAFF.

The chain employs TRBV6-5 and TRBJ2-1; the match to TRBD2 covers 14 bases. Looked up from germline, CDR1 is MNHEY and CDR2 is SVGAGI. The CDR3 contains 13 residues. With 9 bases clipped from V and 6 bases from J, the junction kept 1 base outside the gene matches. This CDR3 is CASGTSGSNEQFF. In DNA, the CDR3 is TGTGCCAGTGGGACTAGCGGGAGCAATGAGCAGTTCTTC.

In its sample, this clone was seen a few times. This chain joins TRBV6-1 and TRBJ2-3; 7 bases match TRBD1. Germline lookup yields CDR1 MNHNS and CDR2 SASEGT. V dropped 5 bases and J dropped 2; count of bases not matched to a gene: 4. CDR3 length: 14 residues. The CDR3 region is CASSWGQLTDTQYF. The DNA for the CDR3 is TGTGCCAGCAGTTGGGGACAGCTCACAGATACGCAGTATTTT.

V and J are TRBV7-9 and TRBJ2-7, with 10 bases matching TRBD2. The V gene end was trimmed by 3 bases and the J gene end by 3 bases; junction bases not matched to a gene: 2. The germline V gene encodes CDR1 SEHNR and CDR2 FQNEAQ (reference sequence). This CDR3 has 14 residues. DNA for the CDR3: TGTGCCAGCAGCTTTGGGACTAGCGTCTACGAGCAGTACTTC. It encodes CASSFGTSVYEQYF.

The chain carries TRBV27 and TRBJ2-5; tentatively, D is TRBD1 (6 bases). The CDR3 runs 15 residues. CDR1 MNHEY and CDR2 SMNVEV come from the germline V gene (reference sequence). V lost 4 bases to trimming and J lost 4 bases, with 16 bases between them. CDR3 in amino acids: CASSSADRRRETQYF. Here the CDR3 DNA reads TGTGCCAGCAGTTCGGCTGACAGGAGGAGAGAGACCCAGTACTTC.

This clone showed up just a few times. The chain couples TRBV9 to TRBJ1-3; D call uncertain. Germline V gene sequence: CDR1 SGDLS, CDR2 YYNGEE. V lost 1 base to trimming and J lost 0 bases, with 8 bases between them. The CDR3 totals 15 residues. CDR3 residues: CASSVSAASGNTIYF. The CDR3 nucleotides are TGTGCCAGCAGCGTATCCGCGGCCTCTGGAAACACCATATATTTT.

This rearrangement joins TRBV6-1 to TRBJ1-1; perhaps TRBD1 as D (5 bases). Germline assignment: CDR1 MNHNS and CDR2 SASEGT. Deletions cut 1 base from V and 13 bases from J, with 16 bases between. This CDR3 is 13 amino acids long. The CDR3: CASSEVGAQRVFF. The CDR3 DNA reads as TGTGCCAGCAGTGAAGTTGGGGCACAAAGGGTTTTCTTT.

J is TRBJ2-7 and V is TRBV7-9; D is undetermined. Germline V gene sequence: CDR1 SEHNR, CDR2 FQNEAQ (reference sequence). Trimming removed 5 bases from V and 0 bases from J, with 11 bases in between. The CDR3 is made up of 14 amino acids. In DNA, the CDR3 is TGTGCCAGCAGCCTCCTAGGCTCCTCCTACGAGCAGTACTTC. It codes for CASSLLGSSYEQYF. The whole variable domain, remainder taken from reference TRBV7-9 and TRBJ2-7, is DTGVSQNPRHKITKRGQNVTFRCDPISEHNRLYWYRQTLGQGPEFLTYFQNEAQLEKSRLLSDRFSAERPKGSFSTLEIQRTEQGDSAMYLCASSLLGSSYEQYFGPGTRLTVT.

V is TRBV10-2 and J is TRBJ2-1, with 8 positions matching TRBD1. Germline trimming cut 4 bases from V and 6 bases from J; bases unmatched to any gene: 8. The CDR3 has 15 amino acids. Looked up from germline, CDR1 is WSHSY and CDR2 is SAAADI. This CDR3 is CASSVQGQGGNEQFF. For the CDR3, the DNA is TGCGCCAGCAGTGTGCAAGGACAGGGTGGCAATGAGCAGTTCTTC.

There are a few counts of this clone. The chain has TRBV29-1 and TRBJ2-6, with D possibly matching TRBD2 (6 bases). Germline V gene data show CDR1 as SQVTM and CDR2 as ANQGSEA. The ends were cut back, 7 bases at V and 0 bases at J, with 10 bases in the middle. This CDR3 is built from 14 residues. The CDR3 reads CSAGGSSGANVLTF. The CDR3 bases are TGCAGCGCTGGGGGGAGCTCTGGGGCCAACGTCCTGACTTTC.

The chain has TRBV7-9 and TRBJ2-1; unclear D gene. Trimming left V 3 bases short and J 0 bases short, with 9 bases between. CDR3 length: 15 residues. CDR1 and CDR2 (germline): SEHNR, FQNEAQ (reference sequence). The CDR3 DNA follows: TGTGCCAGCAGCTTCGCCTTCAGCTCCTACAATGAGCAGTTCTTC. Translation gives CASSFAFSSYNEQFF.

This clone came up a few times. V is TRBV6-6 and J is TRBJ1-2; TRBD1 matches 9 bases. CDR3 length: 15 residues. CDR1 MNHNY and CDR2 SVGAGI come from the germline V gene (reference sequence). Trimming cost V 6 bases and J 5 bases; bases outside gene matches: 10. CDR3: CASSRPLDRGYGYTF. CDR3 nucleotides: TGTGCCAGCAGCCGACCACTGGACAGGGGATATGGCTACACCTTC.

This clone was seen a handful of times. V is TRBV21-1 and J is TRBJ2-7; the listed D gene, TRBD2, was not tested against the DNA. TRBV21-1 is marked as a pseudogene. The CDR3 has 16 amino acids. As DNA, the CDR3 is TGTGCCAGCAGCAAAAAAGCCCGCGTCCGAAGTTACGAGCAGTACTTC. Translated: CASSKKARVRSYEQYF.

This clone was picked up a small number of times. The V gene is TRBV15, the J gene TRBJ2-7, with D perhaps TRBD2 (6 bases). CDR1 and CDR2 from the germline V gene are LNHNV and YYDKDF (reference sequence). V was trimmed by 0 bases and J by 2 bases, leaving 11 bases between them. The CDR3 is 15 amino acids. As DNA, the CDR3 is TGTGCCACCAGCAGAGAGGGTAGCGGAGCCTACGAGCAGTACTTC. Protein sequence: CATSREGSGAYEQYF.

The rearrangement links TRBV7-2 to TRBJ2-5; 8 bases match TRBD2. The CDR3 totals 16 residues. CDR1 is SGHTA and CDR2 is FQGNSA in the germline V gene. J lost 3 bases, V lost 1 base, and 7 bases had no gene match. Here the CDR3 reads CASSLGAGAVEETQYF. DNA of the CDR3: TGTGCCAGCAGCTTAGGAGCGGGAGCGGTTGAAGAGACCCAGTACTTC.

The V gene is TRBV21-1, the J gene TRBJ1-1; the DNA was not compared with TRBD1, the D call given in the table. TRBV21-1 is annotated as a pseudogene. The CDR3 totals 21 residues. CDR3 bases: TGTGCCAGCAGCCCCCCCCAAGGTAAGGCATTCGAGGGGGATATGAACACTGAAGCTTTCTTT. This gives the protein CASSPPQGKAFEGDMNTEAFF.

This clone has more than one count but fewer than ten. The chain joins TRBV5-1 to TRBJ2-3; 10 bases are a match to TRBD2. This CDR3 is built from 16 residues. CDR1 is SGHRS, CDR2 YFSETQ, per germline. Losses at the gene ends were 0 bases for V and 1 base for J; bases not matched to a gene: 2. The CDR3 nucleotides read TGCGCCAGCAGCTTGGTTCTAGCGGGGGGCACAGATACGCAGTATTTT. Translation gives CASSLVLAGGTDTQYF.

In this sample, this clone turned up a few times. The rearrangement joins TRBV5-1 to TRBJ2-1; 11 nucleotides agree with TRBD2. This CDR3 is built from 15 residues. The J segment lost 6 bases and the V segment lost 4 bases, leaving 6 bases of the junction unmatched. Germline values: CDR1 SGHRS, CDR2 YFSETQ. The CDR3 loop reads CASSPGLADSNEQFF. CDR3 nucleotide sequence: TGCGCCAGCAGCCCGGGACTAGCGGACAGCAATGAGCAGTTCTTC.

The chain is built from TRBV10-3 and TRBJ2-1; no firm D call. V lost 8 bases and J lost 3, with 5 bases in between. The CDR3 totals 11 residues. Germline CDR1 reads ENHRY; CDR2 reads SYGVKD. The CDR3 nucleotides read TGTGCCATCTCTAGCTACAATGAGCAGTTCTTC. It encodes CAISSYNEQFF.

The chain has TRBV9 and TRBJ2-5, with a tentative D call TRBD2 (5 bases). CDR1 SGDLS and CDR2 YYNGEE come from the germline V gene. The CDR3 runs to 13 residues. Between the trimmed V and J ends, which lost 1 base and 4 bases, there was a span of 8 bases. Here the CDR3 reads CASSVQTTETQYF. For the CDR3, the DNA is TGTGCCAGCAGCGTACAGACTACAGAGACCCAGTACTTC.

The table lists this clone with a few counts. The chain is built from TRBV28 and TRBJ1-2, with D unclear. Germline V lookup: CDR1 MDHEN, CDR2 SYDVKM. The CDR3 length is 14 residues. The germline V and J ends were trimmed by 6 bases and 0 bases, with 11 bases remaining between them. The CDR3, as DNA: TGTGCCAGCAGCGCCGCCGCAGCTAACTATGGCTACACCTTC. Translation: CASSAAAANYGYTF.

This clone has only a few counts. The CDR3: CASSRRLGGAHNEQFF. The CDR3 bases are TGTGCCAGCAGCCGCCGACTAGGTGGGGCTCACAATGAGCAGTTCTTC. The V gene is TRBV7-7, the J gene TRBJ2-1; D possibly corresponds to TRBD2 (6 bases). Trimming took 5 bases from V and 5 from J, leaving 19 bases between them. Germline CDR1 SSHAT, CDR2 FNYEAQ (reference sequence). The CDR3 is 16 amino acids.

This clone was observed at least ten times. The chain joins TRBV5-8 to TRBJ1-1, with D maybe TRBD1 (5 bases). Per germline, CDR1 SGHTS and CDR2 YDEGEE. CDR3 length: 15 residues. V lost 4 bases to trimming and J lost 2 bases, with 15 bases between them. In nucleotides, the CDR3 is TGTGCCAGCAGCCGCCGGGGGGGTGTAAACACTGAAGCTTTCTTT. Translated: CASSRRGGVNTEAFF.

The CDR3 sequence: CAWSAKTGGRQPQHF. In nucleotides, the CDR3 is TGTGCCTGGTCTGCGAAAACAGGGGGCCGGCAGCCCCAGCATTTT. This chain connects TRBV30 to TRBJ1-5; TRBD1 matches at 9 bases. Trimming cost V 5 bases and J 7 bases; bases outside gene matches: 12. This CDR3 has 15 residues. CDR1 is GTSNPN, CDR2 SVGIG, per germline (reference sequence).

This chain links TRBV5-6 with TRBJ2-3, with 9 bases lining up with TRBD1. Germline V CDR1 and CDR2: SGHDT, YYEEEE. J lost 6 bases, V lost 1 base, and 6 bases had no gene match. The CDR3 covers 15 residues. The CDR3 here is CASSLPGQGPDTQYF. The CDR3 nucleotides read TGTGCCAGCAGCTTGCCGGGACAGGGTCCCGATACGCAGTATTTT.